The source of this T cell receptor beta chain is a study of OX40 agonist ivuxolimab in advanced cancers. Study as a whole: Every 2 weeks, patients received ivuxolimab intravenously, dosed at 0.01 to 10 mg/kg.

This CDR3 comprises 13 residues. Germline CDR1 MGHRA, CDR2 YSYEKL. Method: immunoSEQ multiplex PCR; TCRdb's copy keeps in-frame clones and lacks some. The top ten hold approximately 2% of the sample, which has 35,000 to 45,000 clones, 82% seen once. Sequencing was performed on CD4+ or CD8+ T cells sorted from blood, taken in a trial of the OX40 agonist ivuxolimab. The TCR was taken from an adult with an advanced solid tumor such as melanoma, head and neck, liver or kidney cancer. The rearrangement joins TRBV4-1 to TRBJ2-5, with no clear D. The DNA end lines up better with TRBJ2-7; the J call may be wrong. For the CDR3, the DNA is TGCGCCAGCAGCCAACCTGGCTCCTACGAGCAGTACTTC. It specifies CASSQPGSYEQYF.